This TCR beta chain was captured in a study of CD8 T cells in Susac syndrome (dated by TCRdb to about 2019). In terms of the full investigation: Whether CD8+ T cell activation and differentiation in Susac syndrome was antigen driven was tested using repertoire sequencing. The study compared CD8+ T cell repertoire clonality among about a dozen healthy donors, approximately 14 Susac syndrome patients and some 16 multiple sclerosis patients. The full study reports these points: The number of individuals in the TCR sequencing and HLA analysis was recognized as being relatively small.

RNA was extracted using the RNeasy kit, and roughly 0.45 to 1 microgram was reverse transcribed with random hexamers. TCR beta CDR3 regions were amplified with the immunoSEQ multiplex PCR assay covering 54 Vbeta and 13 Jbeta segments. To correct PCR amplification bias, a synthetic template baseline was used for both primer optimization and computational correction. In the paper's pipeline: Reads were assigned to V, D and J genes according to IMGT and analyzed in immunoSEQ Analyzer, with only productive sequences retained. Clonality was computed as one minus Shannon entropy normalized by log2 of the number of productive unique sequences. Public and private clones were assessed among the 100 most prevalent clones of each patient and control. Clones were defined as Susac-specific if absent from the healthy and MS cohorts, from more than 900 published viral clones and from other ImmuneACCESS disease sequences. TCRdb's own reprocessing of the public reads used fastp at Q25 and MiXCR and kept productive beta chains. Rows matching on CDR3 protein sequence are summarized as one entry with the most common DNA and genes. The V and J calls were not made by the authors but by TCRdb's processing. Here the sample has more than 150,000 distinct CDR3 sequences; just under 97% occur a single time. Clones ranked in the top ten supply around 0.15% of the sample.

With respect to this clonotype: Its antigen remains undetermined. Per-nucleotide qualities are absent, and no much larger clonotype sits a single base away.

Taken from the germline V gene, the CDR1 and CDR2 loops are SGDLS and YYNGEE. The CDR3 starts with the cysteine, ends with the phenylalanine, and has 16 residues. Left in the record is the CDR3 DNA by itself, 48 bases read in frame from the first base. V has 0 bases trimmed and J has 8 bases trimmed; junction bases matching no gene number 9. High-throughput TCR beta sequencing profiled peripheral blood CD8+ and CD4+ T cells from healthy donors, Susac syndrome patients and multiple sclerosis patients. The multiple sclerosis controls were treatment-naive patients whose relapsing-remitting disease, either stable or active, fulfilled the revised McDonald criteria. Bulk CD8+ and CD4+ T cells were purified magnetically by negative isolation, whereas CD8+ TEMRA cells were enriched by FACS. Blood was drawn into EDTA tubes, processed within 24 hours, and PBMCs were isolated by density gradient centrifugation. PBMCs intended for TCR sequencing were cryopreserved in liquid nitrogen and thawed later in a water bath at 37 degrees C. Purity of sorted or isolated CD4+, CD8+ and CD8+ TEMRA cells was at least 90%.

Source material: CD8+ T cells from PBMCs. The chain was built from TRBV9 and TRBJ2-1, and 9 bases in between align with TRBD2. The source of this sequence is a human donor with multiple sclerosis. The bases read TGTGCCAGCAGCGTAGCCGGCGGGGGGGCCGCGGATGAGCAGTTCTTC. Its translation reads: CASSVAGGGAADEQFF.